This T cell receptor (beta chain) was sequenced in a study of human T cells and chemical hapten exposure. Study at large: Patients received weekly diphenylcyclopropenone doses to the scalp throughout the roughly 23-week study. Patients having alopecia areata, totalis or universalis were mostly female.

Specified time point: pre-sensitization, week 0. The treatment is: therapeutic diphenylcyclopropenone sensitization with weekly scalp DPC. The CDR3 contains 15 residues. Trimming pared 4 bases from V and 4 bases from J, leaving 15 bases between. CDR1 is SGHKS and CDR2 is YYEKEE in the germline V gene (reference sequence). TCRdb re-called the RACE reads through MiXCR, storing one row per CDR3 protein. The table has more than 250,000 distinct CDR3 sequences, roughly 8% seen once; the top ten hold less than 1.5%. The specimen was whole blood, collected in connection with sensitization to the hapten diphenylcyclopropenone (DPC). The chain is built from TRBV5-5 and TRBJ1-5; tentatively, D is TRBD1 (6 bases). The receptor comes from a man aged 18 to 35 with alopecia areata. Some clones in this sample may be carry-over from other donors' samples. The CDR3 DNA is TGTGCCAGCAGCCACACGTATACAGGGAATCAGCCCCAGCATTTT. This encodes CASSHTYTGNQPQHF.